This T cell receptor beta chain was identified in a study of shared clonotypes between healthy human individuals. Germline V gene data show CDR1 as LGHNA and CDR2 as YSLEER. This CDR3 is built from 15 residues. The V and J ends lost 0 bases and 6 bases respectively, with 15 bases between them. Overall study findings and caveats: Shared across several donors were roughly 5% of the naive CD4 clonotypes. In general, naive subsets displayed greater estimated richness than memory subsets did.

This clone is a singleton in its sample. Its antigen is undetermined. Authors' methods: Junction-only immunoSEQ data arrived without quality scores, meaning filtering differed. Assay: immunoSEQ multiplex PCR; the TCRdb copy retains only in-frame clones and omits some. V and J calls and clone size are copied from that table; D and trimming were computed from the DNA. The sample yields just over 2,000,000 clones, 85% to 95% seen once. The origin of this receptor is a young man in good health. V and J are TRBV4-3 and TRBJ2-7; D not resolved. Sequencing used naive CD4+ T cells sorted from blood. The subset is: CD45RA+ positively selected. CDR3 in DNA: TGCGCCAGCAGCCAAGATTGGTTAGTACCCACCGAGCAGTACTTC. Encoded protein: CASSQDWLVPTEQYF.